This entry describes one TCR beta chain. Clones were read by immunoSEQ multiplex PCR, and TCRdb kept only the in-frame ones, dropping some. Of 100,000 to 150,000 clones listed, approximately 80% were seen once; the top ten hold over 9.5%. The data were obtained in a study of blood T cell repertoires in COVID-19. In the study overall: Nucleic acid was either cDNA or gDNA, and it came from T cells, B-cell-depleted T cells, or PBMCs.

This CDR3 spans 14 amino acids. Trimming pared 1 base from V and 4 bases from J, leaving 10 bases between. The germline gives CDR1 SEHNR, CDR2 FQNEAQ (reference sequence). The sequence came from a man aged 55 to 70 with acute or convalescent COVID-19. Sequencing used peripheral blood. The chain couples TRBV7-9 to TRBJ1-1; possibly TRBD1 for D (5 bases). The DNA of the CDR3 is TGTGCCAGCAGCTTAGTGACAGCGGGCACTGAAGCTTTCTTT. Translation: CASSLVTAGTEAFF.